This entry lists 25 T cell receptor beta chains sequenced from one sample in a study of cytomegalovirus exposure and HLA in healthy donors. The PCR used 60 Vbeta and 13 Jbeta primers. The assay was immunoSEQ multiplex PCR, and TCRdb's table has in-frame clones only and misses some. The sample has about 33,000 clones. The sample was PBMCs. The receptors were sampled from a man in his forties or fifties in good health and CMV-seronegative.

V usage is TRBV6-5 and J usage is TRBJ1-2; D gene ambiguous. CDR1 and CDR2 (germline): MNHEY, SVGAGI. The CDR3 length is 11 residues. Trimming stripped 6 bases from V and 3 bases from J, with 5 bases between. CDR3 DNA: TGTGCCAGCAGCTCTGACTATGGCTACACCTTC. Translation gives CASSSDYGYTF.

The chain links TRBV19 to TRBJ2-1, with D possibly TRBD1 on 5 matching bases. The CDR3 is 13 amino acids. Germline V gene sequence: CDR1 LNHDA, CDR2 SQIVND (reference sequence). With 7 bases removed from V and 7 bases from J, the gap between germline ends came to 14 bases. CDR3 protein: CASTGRGFNEQFF. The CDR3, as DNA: TGTGCCAGTACGGGTAGGGGCTTTAATGAGCAGTTCTTC. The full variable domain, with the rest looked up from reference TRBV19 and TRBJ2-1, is DGGITQSPKYLFRKEGQNVTLSCEQNLNHDAMYWYRQDPGQGLRLIYYSQIVNDFQKGDIAEGYSVSREKKESFPLTVTSAQKNPTAFYLCASTGRGFNEQFFGPGTRLTVL.

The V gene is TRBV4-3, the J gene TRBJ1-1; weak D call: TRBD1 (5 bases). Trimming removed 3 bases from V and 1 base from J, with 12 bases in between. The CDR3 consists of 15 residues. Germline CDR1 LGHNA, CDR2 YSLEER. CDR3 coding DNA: TGCGCCAGCAGCCAGGGAACAGGACCGAACACTGAAGCTTTCTTT. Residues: CASSQGTGPNTEAFF.

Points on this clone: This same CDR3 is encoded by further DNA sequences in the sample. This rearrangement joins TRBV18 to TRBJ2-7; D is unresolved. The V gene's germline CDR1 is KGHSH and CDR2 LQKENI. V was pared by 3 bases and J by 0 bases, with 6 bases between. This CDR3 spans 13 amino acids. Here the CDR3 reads CASSPLSSYEQYF. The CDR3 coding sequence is TGTGCCAGCTCACCTTTGAGCTCCTACGAGCAGTACTTC.

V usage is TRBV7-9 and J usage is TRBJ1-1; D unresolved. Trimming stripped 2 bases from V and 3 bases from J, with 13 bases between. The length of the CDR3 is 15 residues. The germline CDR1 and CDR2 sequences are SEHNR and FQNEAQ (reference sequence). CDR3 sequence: CASSLLQALYTEAFF. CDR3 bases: TGTGCCAGCAGCTTATTGCAGGCGTTATACACTGAAGCTTTCTTT. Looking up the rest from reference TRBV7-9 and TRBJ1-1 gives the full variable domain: DTGVSQNPRHKITKRGQNVTFRCDPISEHNRLYWYRQTLGQGPEFLTYFQNEAQLEKSRLLSDRFSAERPKGSFSTLEIQRTEQGDSAMYLCASSLLQALYTEAFFGQGTRLTVV.

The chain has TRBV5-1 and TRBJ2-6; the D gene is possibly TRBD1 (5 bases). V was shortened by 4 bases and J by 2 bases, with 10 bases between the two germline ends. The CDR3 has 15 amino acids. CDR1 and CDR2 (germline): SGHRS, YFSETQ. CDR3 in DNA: TGCGCCAGCAGCCCGCAGGGCGCTGGGGCCAACGTCCTGACTTTC. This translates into CASSPQGAGANVLTF.

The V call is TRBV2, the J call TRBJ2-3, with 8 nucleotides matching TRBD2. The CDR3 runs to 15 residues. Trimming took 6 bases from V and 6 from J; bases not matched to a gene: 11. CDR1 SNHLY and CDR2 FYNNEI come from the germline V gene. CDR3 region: CASRFNGRAADTQYF. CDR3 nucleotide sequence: TGTGCCAGCAGGTTTAACGGGAGGGCCGCGGATACGCAGTATTTT.

This CDR3 reads CASSWGGTSEQYF. In DNA form, the CDR3 reads TGCGCCAGCAGCTGGGGTGGGACTAGTGAGCAGTACTTC. The V gene is TRBV5-1, the J gene TRBJ2-7, with 8 positions matching TRBD2. The CDR3 contains 13 residues. The germline CDR1 and CDR2 sequences are SGHRS and YFSETQ. V was pared by 3 bases and J by 7 bases, with 6 bases of the junction left unmatched.

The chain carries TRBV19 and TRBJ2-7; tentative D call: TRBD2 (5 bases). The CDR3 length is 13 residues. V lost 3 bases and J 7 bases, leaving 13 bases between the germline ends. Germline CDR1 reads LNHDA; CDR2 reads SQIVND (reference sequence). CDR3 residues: CASSIGLGSEQYF. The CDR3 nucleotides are TGTGCCAGTAGTATTGGACTGGGGTCAGAGCAGTACTTC. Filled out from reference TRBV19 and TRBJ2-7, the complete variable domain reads DGGITQSPKYLFRKEGQNVTLSCEQNLNHDAMYWYRQDPGQGLRLIYYSQIVNDFQKGDIAEGYSVSREKKESFPLTVTSAQKNPTAFYLCASSIGLGSEQYFGPGTRLTVT.

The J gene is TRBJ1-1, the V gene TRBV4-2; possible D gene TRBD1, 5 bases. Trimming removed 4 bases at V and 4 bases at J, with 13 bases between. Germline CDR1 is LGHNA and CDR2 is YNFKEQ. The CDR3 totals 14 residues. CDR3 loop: CASSRPDKPTEAFF. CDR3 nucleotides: TGTGCCAGCAGCCGGCCGGACAAGCCCACTGAAGCTTTCTTT.

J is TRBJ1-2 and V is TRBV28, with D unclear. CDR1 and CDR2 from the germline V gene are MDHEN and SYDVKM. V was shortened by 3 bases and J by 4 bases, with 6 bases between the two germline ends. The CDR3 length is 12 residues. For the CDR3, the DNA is TGTGCCAGCAGTTTGATGGCCTATGGCTACACCTTC. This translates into CASSLMAYGYTF.

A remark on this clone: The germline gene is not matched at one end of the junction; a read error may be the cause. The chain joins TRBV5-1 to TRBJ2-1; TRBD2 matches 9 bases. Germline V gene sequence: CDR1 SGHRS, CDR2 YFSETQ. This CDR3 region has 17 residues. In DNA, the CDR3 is TGCGCCAGCAGCAGGCCAATAGCGGGGGAATCCTACAATGAGCAATTCTTC. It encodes CASSRPIAGESYNEQFF.

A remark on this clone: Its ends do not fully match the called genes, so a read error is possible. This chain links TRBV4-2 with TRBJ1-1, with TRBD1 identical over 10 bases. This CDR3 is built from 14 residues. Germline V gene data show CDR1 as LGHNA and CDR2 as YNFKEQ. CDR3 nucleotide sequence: TGTGCCAGCAGCCAAGAGACAGGGGGCACTGAAGATTTCTTT. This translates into CASSQETGGTEDFF.

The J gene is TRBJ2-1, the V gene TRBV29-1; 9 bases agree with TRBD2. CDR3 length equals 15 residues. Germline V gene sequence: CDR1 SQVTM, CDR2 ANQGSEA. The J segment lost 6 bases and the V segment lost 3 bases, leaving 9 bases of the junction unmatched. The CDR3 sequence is CSVEAGTSRANEQFF. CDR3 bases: TGCAGCGTTGAGGCCGGGACTAGCAGGGCCAATGAGCAGTTCTTC.

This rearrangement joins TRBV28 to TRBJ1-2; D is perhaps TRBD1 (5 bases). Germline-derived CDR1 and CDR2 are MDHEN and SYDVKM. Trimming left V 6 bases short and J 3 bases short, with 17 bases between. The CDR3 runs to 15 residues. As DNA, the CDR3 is TGTGCCAGCAGCTTGGTGACAGCCCCCGACTATGGCTACACCTTC. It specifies CASSLVTAPDYGYTF.

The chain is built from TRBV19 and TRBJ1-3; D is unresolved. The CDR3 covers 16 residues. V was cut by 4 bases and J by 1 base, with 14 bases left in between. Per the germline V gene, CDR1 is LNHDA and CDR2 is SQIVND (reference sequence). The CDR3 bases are TGTGCCAGTAGTACACCCGCGGCAGCGTCTGGAAACACCATATATTTT. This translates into CASSTPAAASGNTIYF.

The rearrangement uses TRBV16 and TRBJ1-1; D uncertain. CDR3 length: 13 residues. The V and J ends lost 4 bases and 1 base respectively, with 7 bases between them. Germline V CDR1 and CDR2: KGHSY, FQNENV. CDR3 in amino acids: CASSRGENTEAFF. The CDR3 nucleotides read TGTGCCAGCAGCCGCGGGGAGAACACTGAAGCTTTCTTT.

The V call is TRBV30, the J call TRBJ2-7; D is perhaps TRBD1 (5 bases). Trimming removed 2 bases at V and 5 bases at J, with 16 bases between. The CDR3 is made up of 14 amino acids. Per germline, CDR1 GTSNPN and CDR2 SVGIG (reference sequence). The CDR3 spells CAWSLPLGRHEQYF. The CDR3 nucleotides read TGTGCCTGGAGTCTCCCCCTGGGGCGCCACGAGCAGTACTTC.

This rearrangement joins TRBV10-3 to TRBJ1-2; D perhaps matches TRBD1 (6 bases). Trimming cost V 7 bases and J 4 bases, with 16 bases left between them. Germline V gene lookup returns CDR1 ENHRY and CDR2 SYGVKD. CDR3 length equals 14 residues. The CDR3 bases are TGTGCCATCATTGATAGGACAGCCAGCTATGGCTACACCTTC. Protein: CAIIDRTASYGYTF.

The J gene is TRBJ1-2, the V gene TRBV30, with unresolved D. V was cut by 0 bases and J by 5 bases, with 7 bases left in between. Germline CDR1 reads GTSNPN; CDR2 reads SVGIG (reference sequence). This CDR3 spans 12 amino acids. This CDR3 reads CAWSVSSYGYTF. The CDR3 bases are TGTGCCTGGAGTGTTAGCAGTTATGGCTACACCTTC.

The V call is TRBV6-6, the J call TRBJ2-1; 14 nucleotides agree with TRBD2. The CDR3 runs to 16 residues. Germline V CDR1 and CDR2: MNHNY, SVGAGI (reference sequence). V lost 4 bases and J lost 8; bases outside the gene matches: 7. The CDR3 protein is CASSSTTSGRVYEQFF. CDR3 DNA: TGTGCCAGCAGTTCGACGACTAGCGGGAGGGTATATGAGCAGTTCTTC.

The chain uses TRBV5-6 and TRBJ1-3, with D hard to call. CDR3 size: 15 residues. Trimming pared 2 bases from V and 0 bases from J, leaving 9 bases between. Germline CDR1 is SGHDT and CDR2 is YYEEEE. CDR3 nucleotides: TGTGCCAGCAGCTTAGGCGGAATCTCTGGAAACACCATATATTTT. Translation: CASSLGGISGNTIYF.

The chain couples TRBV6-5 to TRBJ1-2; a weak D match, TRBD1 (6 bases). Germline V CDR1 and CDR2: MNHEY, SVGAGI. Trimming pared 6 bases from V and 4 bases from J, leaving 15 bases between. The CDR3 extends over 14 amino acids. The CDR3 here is CASRLGGQVYGYTF. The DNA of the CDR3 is TGTGCCAGCAGGTTGGGGGGGCAAGTCTATGGCTACACCTTC.

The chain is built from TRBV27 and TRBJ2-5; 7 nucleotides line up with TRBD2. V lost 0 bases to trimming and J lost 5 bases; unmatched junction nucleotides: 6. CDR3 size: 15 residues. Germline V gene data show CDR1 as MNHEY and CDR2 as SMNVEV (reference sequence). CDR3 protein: CASSLSASSGETQYF. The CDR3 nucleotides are TGTGCCAGCAGTTTATCGGCGAGTAGCGGGGAGACCCAGTACTTC.

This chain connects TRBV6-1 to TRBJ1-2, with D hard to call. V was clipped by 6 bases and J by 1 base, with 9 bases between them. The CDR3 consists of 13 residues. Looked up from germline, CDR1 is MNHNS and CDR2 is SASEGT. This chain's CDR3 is CASRAGVNYGYTF. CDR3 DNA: TGTGCCAGCAGGGCAGGCGTTAACTATGGCTACACCTTC.